This passage covers 15 T cell receptor beta chains from one sample sequenced in a study of T cells expressing NK-cell markers. TCRdb reprocessed the 5' RACE reads; each CDR3 protein has one entry and no DNA is given. This repertoire includes fewer than 200,000 distinct CDR3 sequences. Sequencing was done on a sample of blood T cells: a sorted CD56 or NKG2C T cell subset, CD4+ or CD8+ T cells, or bulk PBMC T cells (not recorded which). The origin of the receptors is a woman between 18 and 75 years old in good health.

The CDR3 loop reads CASSLSGNTGELFF. The rearrangement joins TRBV5-1 to TRBJ2-2. Germline assignment: CDR1 SGHRS and CDR2 YFSETQ. The CDR3 has 14 amino acids.

The chain has TRBV5-1 and TRBJ1-2; TCRdb proposes TRBD1, but this gene call is untestable without DNA. CDR3 size: 15 residues. The germline gives CDR1 SGHRS, CDR2 YFSETQ. CDR3 protein: CASSLEVPRGHGYTF.

CDR3 sequence: CASSPYGGGPSTDTQYF. The rearrangement links TRBV18 to TRBJ2-3; as DNA is missing, the TRBD1 call by TCRdb cannot be tested. CDR3 length: 17 amino acids. CDR1 and CDR2 (germline): KGHSH, LQKENI.

The V call is TRBV7-2, the J call TRBJ2-4; lacking DNA, the TRBD2 call made by TCRdb goes unchecked. Germline V lookup: CDR1 SGHTA, CDR2 FQGNSA. The CDR3 spans 14 residues. CDR3 protein: CASSMGLARDIQYF.

This CDR3 reads CSAQGSGGPQSSYNEQFF. The V call is TRBV20-1, the J call TRBJ2-1; TCRdb indicates TRBD2, and absent DNA this call remains unverified. Germline CDR1 reads DFQATT; CDR2 reads SNEGSKA (reference sequence). The CDR3 has 18 residues.

V gene TRBV5-1 combines with J gene TRBJ2-7; the D call of TRBD2 rests on TCRdb alone, since no DNA is present to check it. Germline-derived CDR1 and CDR2 are SGHRS and YFSETQ. The CDR3 length is 13 residues. The CDR3 reads CASSPDSSGEQYF. Based on the CDR3 plus reference TRBV5-1 and TRBJ2-7, the full variable domain is KAGVTQTPRYLIKTRGQQVTLSCSPISGHRSVSWYQQTPGQGLQFLFEYFSETQRNKGNFPGRFSGRQFSNSRSEMNVSTLELGDSALYLCASSPDSSGEQYFGPGTRLTVT.

The chain joins TRBV12-3 or TRBV12-4 to TRBJ1-1. This CDR3 comprises 13 residues. The CDR3 protein is CASRSRRNTEAFF.

The chain recombines TRBV27 with TRBJ2-7; TCRdb proposes TRBD2, but this gene call is untestable without DNA. Germline V CDR1 and CDR2: MNHEY, SMNVEV (reference sequence). The CDR3 consists of 13 residues. The CDR3 here is CASKVAGAYEQYF.

The V and J genes are TRBV4-2 and TRBJ2-7; the D gene TCRdb calls, TRBD2, cannot be checked with no DNA. The CDR3 is 16 residues long. CDR1 and CDR2 from the germline V gene are LGHNA and YNFKEQ. The CDR3 sequence: CASSQDMGLTTYEQYF.

CDR3 in amino acids: CASSLDIDYEQYF. The rearrangement links TRBV4-1 to TRBJ2-7. CDR3 length: 13 residues. Germline lookup yields CDR1 MGHRA and CDR2 YSYEKL.

The chain couples TRBV11-2 to TRBJ2-5. Per the germline V gene, CDR1 is SGHAT and CDR2 is FQNNGV. The CDR3 has 14 residues. CDR3 protein: CASSLVYSQETQYF.

The V gene is TRBV3-1, the J gene TRBJ1-1. Germline CDR1 reads LGHDT; CDR2 reads YNNKEL (reference sequence). This CDR3 comprises 14 residues. The chain's CDR3 is CASNPGWRDTEAFF.

The J gene is TRBJ2-4, the V gene TRBV4-1. Germline-derived CDR1 and CDR2 are MGHRA and YSYEKL. This CDR3 is 14 amino acids long. The CDR3 sequence: CASSQDFGRPFQYF.

This rearrangement joins TRBV19 to TRBJ1-1. This CDR3 region has 14 residues. Germline CDR1 is LNHDA and CDR2 is SQIVND (reference sequence). The CDR3 loop is CASKNRDTNTEAFF.

The chain joins TRBV29-1 to TRBJ1-2. CDR1 and CDR2 from the germline V gene are SQVTM and ANQGSEA. CDR3 size: 11 residues. This chain's CDR3 is CSVEANYGYTF.